This T cell receptor (beta chain) was observed in a study of T cells in Graves' hyperthyroidism and ophthalmopathy. Study details: The blood sample was taken at first diagnosis, before treatment began.

Researchers amplified the TCR beta CDR3 regions from RNA transcripts. Using the HTBI primer set, a first-round RT-PCR was run on the TCR CDR3. TCRdb used MiXCR to reprocess the multiplex PCR reads, holding one entry per CDR3 protein. Here the sample spans over 200,000 distinct CDR3 sequences, roughly 14% being singletons. This clonotype was counted ten times or more. Uncontrolled infection, other autoimmune disease, pregnancy and lactation each barred patients from inclusion. For the diagnoses, clinical symptoms, serum thyroxine and TRAb, thyroid ultrasound and orbital computed tomography were used. The study collected blood at first hyperthyroidism diagnosis, before any ophthalmopathy symptoms arose. CDR1 is SNHLY and CDR2 is FYNNEI in the germline V gene. The CDR3 runs to 14 residues. Deletions cut 4 bases from V and 6 bases from J, with 16 bases between.

The clonotype comes from a woman aged 40-49 years with Graves' hyperthyroidism that later progressed to Graves' ophthalmopathy. The sequenced sample was blood. The V gene is TRBV2, the J gene TRBJ2-7, with TRBD2 as a possible D gene (5 bases). The CDR3 region has the DNA TGTGCCAGCAGTGGAGGGCGGTTGATGGGCGAGCAGTACTTC. It specifies CASSGGRLMGEQYF.